This T cell receptor beta chain was identified in a study of T cell responses to AZD1222 COVID-19 vaccine. General observations from the study: Only 6 or 7 people who got AZD1222 tested seropositive at baseline.

CDR1 KGHSH and CDR2 LQKENI come from the germline V gene. This CDR3 has 15 residues. The V and J ends lost 3 bases and 5 bases, in that order; junction bases with no gene match: 6. Some clones are missing from TCRdb's copy, which holds only in-frame ones; the method was immunoSEQ multiplex PCR. The table includes more than 150,000 clones, 80% to 95% detected once. In the case of this clone: What it recognizes is unknown.

The gene calls are TRBV18 and TRBJ1-1; TRBD1 agrees at 10 bases. This TCR derives from an adult in good health. The sequences come from peripheral blood, collected on day 0 of AZD1222 vaccination. The CDR3 nucleotides are TGTGCCAGCTCACCTACTGGGACAGGGGATACTGAAGCTTTCTTT. Its protein product is CASSPTGTGDTEAFF.